The 29 T cell receptor beta chains listed next were all sequenced from one sample in a study of immune characterization of retroperitoneal liposarcoma. TCRdb reprocessed the PCR reads via MiXCR and lists one record per CDR3 protein. The table has about 3,800 distinct CDR3 sequences, more than 30% seen once. The sequenced sample was blood. The receptors here all came from a female donor with retroperitoneal liposarcoma.

This clonotype was seen a handful of times. CDR3 DNA: TGCGCCAGCAGTGAGTCATTCAGGGGTAATTTTATGACAGATACGCAGTATTTT. The encoded protein is CASSESFRGNFMTDTQYF. The rearrangement uses TRBV10-1 and TRBJ2-3; a possible D gene is TRBD1 (6 bases). The CDR3 totals 18 residues. V lost 0 bases and J lost 3, with 19 bases in between. Germline lookup yields CDR1 WNHNN and CDR2 SYGVQD (reference sequence).

This clonotype is labeled medium-sized. The chain couples TRBV6-4 to TRBJ2-1, with TRBD2 identical over 13 bases. Germline lookup yields CDR1 MRHNA and CDR2 SNTAGT. The CDR3 runs 16 residues. V shed 0 bases, J shed 10 bases, and the junction held 6 bases outside the gene matches. This chain's CDR3 is CASSDSELAGGREQFF. The CDR3 DNA sequence: TGTGCCAGCAGTGACTCGGAACTAGCGGGAGGGCGAGAGCAGTTCTTC.

This chain uses TRBV6-5 with TRBJ2-5; weak D call: TRBD1 (6 bases). The CDR3 loop spans 12 amino acids. CDR1 and CDR2 from the germline V gene are MNHEY and SVGAGI. V lost 10 bases to trimming and J lost 2 bases, with 11 bases between them. The CDR3 region has the DNA TGTGCCACCCAGGGGAATCAAGAGACCCAGTACTTC. Its protein product is CATQGNQETQYF.

This clonotype was seen a few times. A junction end diverges from the germline sequence, so it may reflect a read error. V usage is TRBV24-1 and J usage is TRBJ2-1; 8 nucleotides line up with TRBD2. The length of the CDR3 is 14 residues. Germline CDR1 and CDR2: KGHDR and SFDVKD. CDR3 DNA sequence: TGTGCCACCAACCGGGGGGGCTCCGACAATGAGCAGTTCTTC. As protein: CATNRGGSDNEQFF.

This clonotype was picked up a small number of times. V is TRBV7-2 and J is TRBJ2-5; 9 positions match TRBD2. V lost 5 bases to trimming and J lost 11 bases; unmatched junction nucleotides: 12. The CDR3 has 14 amino acids. Germline V gives CDR1 SGHTA, CDR2 FQGNSA. Here the CDR3 reads CASSRTSDHNEQYF. CDR3 bases: TGTGCCAGCAGCCGGACTAGCGACCACAATGAGCAGTACTTC.

This clonotype was observed once. The chain employs TRBV6-5 and TRBJ2-4; TRBD2 matches 11 bases. This CDR3 region has 15 residues. Trimming cost V 5 bases and J 7 bases; bases outside gene matches: 7. Germline-derived CDR1 and CDR2 are MNHEY and SVGAGI. Here the CDR3 DNA reads TGTGCCAGCAGTCCGACTAGCGGGAATGGTAACATTCAGTACTTC. Protein product: CASSPTSGNGNIQYF.

This clonotype is judged medium-sized (0.01 to 0.1%). The chain joins TRBV11-3 to TRBJ2-1, with 10 bases fitting TRBD2. With V trimmed by 1 base and J by 6 bases, 3 bases remained unmatched. Germline CDR1 is SGHNT and CDR2 is YENEEA. CDR3 size: 15 residues. The CDR3 sequence is CASSLVGLAANEQFF. The CDR3 region has the DNA TGTGCCAGCAGCTTAGTAGGACTAGCGGCCAATGAGCAGTTCTTC.

This clonotype rates as medium-sized. This chain joins TRBV27 and TRBJ1-2; unclear D gene. This CDR3 is built from 15 residues. The V gene's germline CDR1 is MNHEY and CDR2 SMNVEV (reference sequence). Trimming cost V 7 bases and J 9 bases, with 24 bases left between them. CDR3 bases: TGTGCCAGCACCCTCTTGGGCAGGCCTCTCCGTCGCTACACCTTC. It translates to CASTLLGRPLRRYTF.

A few counts support this clonotype. CDR3 sequence reads: CASSFVQQETQYF. The DNA for the CDR3 is TGTGCCAGCAGCTTCGTGCAGCAAGAGACCCAGTACTTC. The chain is built from TRBV7-6 and TRBJ2-5; D ambiguous. Germline assignment: CDR1 SGHVS and CDR2 FNYEAQ. The length of the CDR3 is 13 residues. Trimming took 3 bases from V and 2 from J, leaving 7 bases between them.

This sequence joins TRBV19 and TRBJ2-1; 14 bases are a match to TRBD2. Germline loops: CDR1 LNHDA, CDR2 SQIVND (reference sequence). The CDR3 is 14 residues long. With 7 bases clipped from V and 9 bases from J, the junction kept 5 bases outside the gene matches. In DNA form, the CDR3 reads TGTGCCAGTAATCCAGGACTAGCGGGAGGTGAGCAGTTCTTC. It codes for CASNPGLAGGEQFF.

The rearrangement joins TRBV6-5 to TRBJ1-1, with D hard to call. Trimming removed 1 base at V and 2 bases at J, with 11 bases between. From germline, CDR1 is MNHEY and CDR2 SVGAGI. The CDR3 totals 15 residues. The CDR3 nucleotides are TGTGCCAGCAGTTACTGGCGGGGATTCAACACTGAAGCTTTCTTT. It codes for CASSYWRGFNTEAFF.

This clonotype has more than one count but fewer than ten. This rearrangement joins TRBV12-3 or TRBV12-4 to TRBJ2-1, with D perhaps being TRBD1 or TRBD2 (5 bases each). The CDR3 loop spans 15 amino acids. V was cut by 6 bases and J by 10 bases, with 22 bases left in between. The CDR3 nucleotides read TGTGCCAGCAGCCGGGACCGGTTGAGCTCCTACGAGCAGTTCTTC. This translates into CASSRDRLSSYEQFF.

This clonotype was observed a handful of times. One end of the junction fails to match germline, which may point to a read error. This chain uses TRBV12-3 or TRBV12-4 with TRBJ2-3, with 9 bases identical to TRBD2. CDR3 length: 17 amino acids. The CDR3 DNA reads as TGTGCCAGCAGTTTAGTAGTTAGCGGGGGTGCGTACAATGAGCAGTTCTTT. Its translation: CASSLVVSGGAYNEQFF.

This clonotype was seen only a few times. The V call is TRBV5-1, the J call TRBJ2-1; 12 positions match TRBD2. With 3 bases clipped from V and 8 bases from J, the junction kept 3 bases outside the gene matches. The germline CDR1 and CDR2 sequences are SGHRS and YFSETQ. This CDR3 is built from 14 residues. This CDR3 reads CASSSSGGAYEQFF. The DNA for the CDR3 is TGCGCCAGCAGCTCTAGCGGGGGGGCATATGAGCAGTTCTTC. The whole variable domain, filled in from reference TRBV5-1 and TRBJ2-1, reads KAGVTQTPRYLIKTRGQQVTLSCSPISGHRSVSWYQQTPGQGLQFLFEYFSETQRNKGNFPGRFSGRQFSNSRSEMNVSTLELGDSALYLCASSSSGGAYEQFFGPGTRLTVL.

The chain couples TRBV27 to TRBJ2-1; TRBD1 is a possible D gene (5 bases). Germline CDR1 is MNHEY and CDR2 is SMNVEV (reference sequence). V was trimmed by 6 bases and J by 0 bases, leaving 9 bases between them. The CDR3 totals 14 residues. The CDR3 region has the DNA TGTGCCAGCAGGGGGCAGGGCTCCTACAATGAGCAGTTCTTC. Protein product: CASRGQGSYNEQFF.

The chain carries TRBV20-1 and TRBJ2-5; tentatively, D is TRBD1 (5 bases). The last part of the DNA fits TRBJ2-7 better; the J call may be wrong. The CDR3 loop spans 14 amino acids. CDR1 and CDR2 from the germline V gene are DFQATT and SNEGSKA (reference sequence). CDR3 sequence (DNA): TGCAGTGCTAGAGATCCCAGGGCCGCCTACGAGCAGTACTTC. Its protein product is CSARDPRAAYEQYF.

CDR3 sequence (DNA): TGTGCCAGCAGTGGGCTGACTAGCGGGAACTACGAGCAGTACTTC. The encoded protein is CASSGLTSGNYEQYF. The chain employs TRBV6-6 and TRBJ2-5, with 11 positions matching TRBD2. The J call may be wrong; the DNA end is better matched by TRBJ2-7. Germline-derived CDR1 and CDR2 are MNHNY and SVGAGI (reference sequence). CDR3 size: 15 residues.

By share, this clonotype counts as medium-sized (0.01 to 0.1%). CDR3 sequence: CASSTGQAQAKNIQYF. CDR3 sequence (DNA): TGTGCCAGCAGCACCGGACAGGCCCAAGCCAAAAACATTCAGTACTTC. V gene TRBV6-1 combines with J gene TRBJ2-4; 7 bases agree with TRBD1. This CDR3 spans 16 amino acids. Trimming took 6 bases from V and 0 from J; bases not matched to a gene: 8. CDR1 and CDR2 from the germline V gene are MNHNS and SASEGT.

The V call is TRBV7-2, the J call TRBJ2-1, with a weak D call TRBD2 (6 bases). V shed 1 base and J shed 5 bases, with 15 bases lying between them. Germline values: CDR1 SGHTA, CDR2 FQGNSA. CDR3 length: 16 residues. CDR3 coding DNA: TGTGCCAGCAGCTTAGGCGCGGGACGCCTAAACAATGAGCAGTTCTTC. Its translation: CASSLGAGRLNNEQFF. Using reference TRBV7-2 and TRBJ2-1 for the parts outside the CDR3, the full variable domain is GAGVSQSPSNKVTEKGKDVELRCDPISGHTALYWYRQSLGQGLEFLIYFQGNSAPDKSGLPSDRFSAERTGGSVSTLTIQRTQQEDSAVYLCASSLGAGRLNNEQFFGPGTRLTVL.

This clonotype was detected a few times. The rearrangement links TRBV6-1 to TRBJ2-1, with unresolved D. Trimming removed 3 bases from V and 10 bases from J, with 16 bases in between. The germline CDR1 and CDR2 sequences are MNHNS and SASEGT. This CDR3 is built from 14 residues. DNA for the CDR3: TGTGCCAGCAGTGAGTACTCGATCTCCTACGAGCAGTTCTTC. The encoded protein is CASSEYSISYEQFF.

This clonotype occurred a few times. This may be a read error, as it is one base from a much larger clone. This sequence joins TRBV11-2 and TRBJ2-1; 10 positions match TRBD2. The J call is doubtful: the DNA matches TRBJ2-7 better. Germline V lookup: CDR1 SGHAT, CDR2 FQNNGV. This CDR3 region has 16 residues. CDR3 nucleotides: TGTGCCAGCAGCTTAGATTTCCTAGCGGGGGTGCATGAGCAGTACTTC. It yields the protein CASSLDFLAGVHEQYF.

By sample fraction, this clonotype is medium-sized. The CDR3 DNA is TGCGCCAGCAGTGAGCAGAGGGGTCCTCCAGATACGCAGTATTTT. Protein product: CASSEQRGPPDTQYF. The gene calls are TRBV10-1 and TRBJ2-3; D may match TRBD1 or TRBD2 (5 bases each). Trimming pared 2 bases from V and 4 bases from J, leaving 13 bases between. CDR3 size: 15 residues. CDR1 is WNHNN and CDR2 is SYGVQD in the germline V gene (reference sequence).

The rearrangement joins TRBV10-3 to TRBJ2-4; D is unclear. V was shortened by 4 bases and J by 2 bases, with 15 bases between the two germline ends. There are 16 residues in the CDR3. Germline loops: CDR1 ENHRY, CDR2 SYGVKD. CDR3 loop: CAISAGKTGSKNIQYF. Written as DNA, the CDR3 is TGTGCCATCAGTGCTGGGAAAACGGGTTCCAAAAACATTCAGTACTTC.

This clonotype was seen a handful of times. The chain uses TRBV14 and TRBJ2-5; D gene ambiguous. Germline lookup yields CDR1 SGHDN and CDR2 FVKESK. The germline V and J ends were trimmed by 1 base and 2 bases, with 11 bases remaining between them. The CDR3 runs to 15 residues. The CDR3 bases are TGTGCCAGCAGCCAAGTCTTTGACCGGCAAGAGACCCAGTACTTC. It encodes CASSQVFDRQETQYF.

Worth noting for this clonotype: This may be a read error, as it is one base from a much larger clone. The rearrangement uses TRBV12-3 or TRBV12-4 and TRBJ2-1; TRBD2 matches at 7 bases. The CDR3 has 15 residues. V dropped 2 bases and J dropped 13; count of bases not matched to a gene: 14. The CDR3 DNA is TGTGCCAGCAGTTTACATCATGGGGGGGAAGAGACCCAGTTCTTC. Amino acid sequence: CASSLHHGGEETQFF.

By share of the sample, this clonotype is medium-sized. The rearrangement links TRBV6-1 to TRBJ2-4, with D maybe TRBD1 (6 bases). The germline V and J ends were trimmed by 6 bases and 0 bases, with 12 bases remaining between them. The CDR3 is 15 amino acids. The germline V gene encodes CDR1 MNHNS and CDR2 SASEGT. Here the CDR3 DNA reads TGTGCCAGCAGGCCTCGGACAGTAGCCAAAAACATTCAGTACTTC. This translates into CASRPRTVAKNIQYF.

The chain is built from TRBV5-1 and TRBJ1-4; no firm D call. The ends were cut back, 7 bases at V and 5 bases at J, with 15 bases in the middle. Germline CDR1 reads SGHRS; CDR2 reads YFSETQ. The CDR3 spans 14 residues. The CDR3 region is CASSFWQPNEKLFF. The DNA for the CDR3 is TGCGCCAGCTCTTTTTGGCAGCCGAATGAAAAACTGTTTTTT.

The J gene is TRBJ2-3, the V gene TRBV6-1; 7 bases map to TRBD2. The CDR3 is made up of 14 amino acids. Trimming cost V 8 bases and J 2 bases; bases outside gene matches: 7. Germline CDR1 and CDR2: MNHNS and SASEGT. CDR3 protein: CASGGRGVTDTQYF. The CDR3 nucleotides are TGTGCCAGCGGGGGTCGGGGGGTCACAGATACGCAGTATTTT.

In its sample, this clonotype was seen a few times. The chain carries TRBV12-3 or TRBV12-4 and TRBJ1-2; D gene uncertain. This CDR3 has 12 residues. V was shortened by 3 bases and J by 8 bases, with 10 bases between the two germline ends. The CDR3 here is CASSFSGFGYTF. DNA for the CDR3: TGTGCCAGCAGTTTTTCGGGGTTCGGCTACACCTTC.